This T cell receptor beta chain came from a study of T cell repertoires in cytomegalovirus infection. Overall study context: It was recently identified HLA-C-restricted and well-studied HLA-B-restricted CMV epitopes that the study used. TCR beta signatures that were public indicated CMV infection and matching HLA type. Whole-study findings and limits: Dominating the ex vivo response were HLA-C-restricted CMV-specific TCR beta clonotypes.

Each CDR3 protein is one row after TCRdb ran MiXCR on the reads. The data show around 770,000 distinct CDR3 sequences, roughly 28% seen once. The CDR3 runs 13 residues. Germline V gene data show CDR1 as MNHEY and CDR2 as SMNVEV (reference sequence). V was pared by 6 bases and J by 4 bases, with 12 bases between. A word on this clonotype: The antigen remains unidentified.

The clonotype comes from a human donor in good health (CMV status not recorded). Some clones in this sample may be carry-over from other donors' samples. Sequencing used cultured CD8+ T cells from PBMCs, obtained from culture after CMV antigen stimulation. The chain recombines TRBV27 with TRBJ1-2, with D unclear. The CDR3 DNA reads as TGTGCCAGCAGCCGACCAACAGCCTATGGCTACACCTTC. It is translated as CASSRPTAYGYTF.